The source of this TCR beta chain is a study of beta chain features in type 1 diabetes. Study-level information: Approximately 100 million sorted cells were examined across all samples. Study-wide results and limits: Type 1 diabetes patients had VDJ junctions that carried fewer insertions and more deletions.

All of the isolated RNA was reverse transcribed, so expressed TCRB transcripts were sequenced. This table comes from immunoSEQ multiplex PCR, and its TCRdb copy is limited to in-frame clones, with some not included. This sample has 130,000 or so clones, with about a tenth found just once. Donors underwent one heparinised blood draw, around 120 mL on average. The V gene lost 2 bases and the J gene lost 3 bases, with 10 bases spanning the gap. Germline V gene sequence: CDR1 WNHNN, CDR2 SYGVQD (reference sequence). This CDR3 has 14 residues. As concerns this clone: As yet, its antigen is unknown.

Sequences were obtained from central memory CD4+ T cells from blood. The chain couples TRBV10-1 to TRBJ1-1, with D perhaps TRBD1 (5 bases). The receptor comes from a woman aged 40 to 50 in good health. The CDR3 nucleotides are TGCGCCAGCAGTGAGGCAGGGTCCTACACTGAAGCTTTCTTT. Encoded protein: CASSEAGSYTEAFF.